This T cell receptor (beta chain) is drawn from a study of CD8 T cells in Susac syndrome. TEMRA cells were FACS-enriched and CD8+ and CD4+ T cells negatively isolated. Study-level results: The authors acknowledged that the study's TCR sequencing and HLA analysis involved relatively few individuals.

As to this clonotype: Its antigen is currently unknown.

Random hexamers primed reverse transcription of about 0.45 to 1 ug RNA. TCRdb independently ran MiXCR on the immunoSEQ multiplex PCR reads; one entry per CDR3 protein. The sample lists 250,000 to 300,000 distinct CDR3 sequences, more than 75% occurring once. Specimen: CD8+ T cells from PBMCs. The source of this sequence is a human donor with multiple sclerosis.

This CDR3 reads CASSPGGLGYTF. The CDR3 coding sequence is TGTGCCAGCAGTCCGGGGGGGCTTGGCTACACCTTC. This sequence joins TRBV27 and TRBJ1-2; maybe TRBD1 (6 bases). The germline V gene has CDR1 MNHEY and CDR2 SMNVEV (reference sequence). Deletions cut 5 bases from V and 7 bases from J, with 11 bases between. There are 12 residues in the CDR3.